The 16 T cell receptor beta chains given below trace back to one sample, sequenced in a study of CD8+ T cells in alopecia areata. Following RNA extraction, reverse transcription yielded cDNA that acted as the sequencing template. TCRdb's table, derived via immunoSEQ multiplex PCR, lists solely in-frame clones and lacks some. The sample lists fewer than 250,000 clones; around two fifths were seen once. Indicated treatment: oral pan-JAK inhibitor, 5-10 mg twice daily. The material sequenced was CD4+ T cells sorted from blood, taken at approximately week 36, from a patient treated with tofacitinib. The receptors originated from a human donor with alopecia areata.

This clone was detected a few times. The gene calls are TRBV6-5 and TRBJ1-1; the D is unclear. The CDR3 consists of 15 residues. The germline V gene encodes CDR1 MNHEY and CDR2 SVGAGI. The ends were cut back, 7 bases at V and 0 bases at J, with 15 bases in the middle. The CDR3 coding sequence is TGTGCCAGCACCCGGACGGGCCCTATGAACACTGAAGCTTTCTTT. This sequence encodes CASTRTGPMNTEAFF.

This clone was detected a few times. J is TRBJ2-2 and V is TRBV5-1, with D maybe TRBD1 (6 bases). The ends were cut back, 4 bases at V and 6 bases at J, with 10 bases in the middle. CDR3 size: 13 residues. CDR1 SGHRS and CDR2 YFSETQ come from the germline V gene. CDR3 region: CASSPTGSGELFF. CDR3 nucleotide sequence: TGCGCCAGCAGCCCTACAGGGTCCGGGGAGCTGTTTTTT.

A few counts support this clone. This chain connects TRBV29-1 to TRBJ1-2; 9 bases line up with TRBD1. Per germline, CDR1 SQVTM and CDR2 ANQGSEA. J gave up 3 bases and V 7 bases, and 6 bases lay outside the gene matches. CDR3 size: 13 residues. CDR3 sequence: CSGAGQGDYGYTF. Here the CDR3 DNA reads TGCAGCGGTGCGGGACAGGGAGACTATGGCTACACCTTC.

The chain is built from TRBV5-6 and TRBJ1-2, with 7 bases that match TRBD1. This CDR3 is built from 14 residues. Germline V gene sequence: CDR1 SGHDT, CDR2 YYEEEE. V trimming: 2 bases; J trimming: 8 bases; junction bases outside the gene matches: 9. The CDR3 DNA follows: TGTGCCAGCAGCTTAATCGGGACAGACAAGGGCTACACCTTC. It is translated as CASSLIGTDKGYTF. The whole variable domain, filled in from reference TRBV5-6 and TRBJ1-2, reads DAGVTQSPTHLIKTRGQQVTLRCSPKSGHDTVSWYQQALGQGPQFIFQYYEEEERQRGNFPDRFSGHQFPNYSSELNVNALLLGDSALYLCASSLIGTDKGYTFGSGTRLTVV.

The genes are TRBV29-1 and TRBJ1-1, with a possible D match to TRBD1 (6 bases). Germline V gene data show CDR1 as SQVTM and CDR2 as ANQGSEA. The germline V and J ends were trimmed by 8 bases and 1 base, with 14 bases remaining between them. The CDR3 totals 13 residues. Written as DNA, the CDR3 is TGCAGCTCGAATGGGGGGCAGAACACTGAAGCTTTCTTT. The encoded protein is CSSNGGQNTEAFF.

The rearrangement uses TRBV7-2 and TRBJ2-1, with TRBD2 matching 11 bases. The junction had 9 bases not matched to a gene; V was cut back by 2 bases and J by 9 bases. The CDR3 covers 16 residues. Germline CDR1 SGHTA, CDR2 FQGNSA. The CDR3 DNA follows: TGTGCCAGCAGCTTAATTGCTAGCGGGAGGAAAAGTGAGCAGTTCTTC. Translating it yields CASSLIASGRKSEQFF. The full variable domain, completed using reference TRBV7-2 and TRBJ2-1, is GAGVSQSPSNKVTEKGKDVELRCDPISGHTALYWYRQSLGQGLEFLIYFQGNSAPDKSGLPSDRFSAERTGGSVSTLTIQRTQQEDSAVYLCASSLIASGRKSEQFFGPGTRLTVL.

This chain links TRBV30 with TRBJ1-3, with a weak D call TRBD1 (5 bases). CDR1 and CDR2 from the germline V gene are GTSNPN and SVGIG (reference sequence). CDR3 size: 16 residues. V lost 3 bases and J lost 4, with 19 bases in between. CDR3 amino acids: CAWSPEGRVGGNTIYF. CDR3 DNA: TGTGCCTGGAGCCCGGAGGGGAGAGTTGGAGGAAACACCATATATTTT.

V is TRBV5-1 and J is TRBJ2-5, with unresolved D. Between the trimmed V and J ends, which lost 0 bases and 1 base, there was a span of 22 bases. Per the germline V gene, CDR1 is SGHRS and CDR2 is YFSETQ. The CDR3 has 19 amino acids. The DNA of the CDR3 is TGCGCCAGCAGCTTGGAGGGCTCTCTCTGGAAGAATCCCCAAGAGACCCAGTACTTC. It specifies CASSLEGSLWKNPQETQYF.

Only a few counts were recorded for this clone. The V and J genes are TRBV29-1 and TRBJ2-7; 8 bases are a match to TRBD2. Germline V CDR1 and CDR2: SQVTM, ANQGSEA. This CDR3 spans 14 amino acids. Germline trimming cut 4 bases from V and 6 bases from J; bases unmatched to any gene: 11. This chain's CDR3 is CSVAPGLVDAEQYF. The CDR3 DNA sequence: TGCAGCGTTGCCCCGGGACTAGTGGATGCCGAGCAGTACTTC.

This clone was seen a handful of times. V usage is TRBV7-8 and J usage is TRBJ2-4; 8 nucleotides agree with TRBD1. CDR1 is SGHVS and CDR2 is FQNEAQ in the germline V gene. With 5 bases clipped from V and 5 bases from J, the junction kept 5 bases outside the gene matches. CDR3 size: 14 residues. CDR3 loop: CASSPRTGQNIQYF. CDR3 DNA sequence: TGTGCCAGCAGCCCCCGGACAGGGCAAAACATTCAGTACTTC.

This sequence joins TRBV6-1 and TRBJ1-2; 10 positions match TRBD1. This CDR3 is 14 amino acids long. The germline gives CDR1 MNHNS, CDR2 SASEGT. J was trimmed by 8 bases and V by 6 bases; bases with no gene match: 9. The CDR3 bases are TGTGCCAGCAGGACACCGGGACAGGGGAAAGGCTACACCTTC. Protein product: CASRTPGQGKGYTF.

The chain uses TRBV7-9 and TRBJ1-2; 9 positions agree with TRBD1. Per germline, CDR1 SEHNR and CDR2 FQNEAQ (reference sequence). V lost 3 bases and J lost 8; bases outside the gene matches: 10. This CDR3 is built from 15 residues. The CDR3 nucleotides read TGTGCCAGCAGCTTCACCGGGACAGGGTTGTGGGGCTACACCTTC. It codes for CASSFTGTGLWGYTF.

The genes are TRBV7-3 and TRBJ2-5, with TRBD1 matching 8 bases. Unmatched junction bases numbered 6, after V lost 4 bases and J lost 2 bases. Germline loops: CDR1 SGHTA, CDR2 FQGTGA. The CDR3 sequence is 15 residues long. The CDR3 DNA sequence: TGTGCCAGCAGCTCCACCGGGACAGGACAAGAGACCCAGTACTTC. Protein sequence: CASSSTGTGQETQYF.

This chain uses TRBV7-2 with TRBJ2-3, with 8 bases that match TRBD2. With 2 bases clipped from V and 0 bases from J, the junction kept 4 bases outside the gene matches. Per germline, CDR1 SGHTA and CDR2 FQGNSA. This CDR3 has 16 residues. The CDR3 sequence: CASSLTSGTSTDTQYF. In DNA form, the CDR3 reads TGTGCCAGCAGCTTAACTAGCGGCACAAGCACAGATACGCAGTATTTT.

This clone has a handful of counts. The chain couples TRBV19 to TRBJ2-3; 10 bases agree with TRBD2. Trimming took 4 bases from V and 4 from J; bases not matched to a gene: 14. CDR1 is LNHDA, CDR2 SQIVND, per germline (reference sequence). The CDR3 contains 18 residues. As DNA, the CDR3 is TGTGCCAGTAGTAGTCCTAGCGGGAGAAGAGGATTCGCAGATACGCAGTATTTT. Translated: CASSSPSGRRGFADTQYF.

The J gene is TRBJ2-5, the V gene TRBV14; 8 bases agree with TRBD1. Germline CDR1 SGHDN, CDR2 FVKESK. The CDR3 is 12 residues long. V gave up 1 base and J gave up 11 bases; unmatched junction bases: 3. CDR3 protein: CASSQADRGQYF. Here the CDR3 DNA reads TGTGCCAGCAGCCAAGCTGACAGGGGTCAGTACTTC.